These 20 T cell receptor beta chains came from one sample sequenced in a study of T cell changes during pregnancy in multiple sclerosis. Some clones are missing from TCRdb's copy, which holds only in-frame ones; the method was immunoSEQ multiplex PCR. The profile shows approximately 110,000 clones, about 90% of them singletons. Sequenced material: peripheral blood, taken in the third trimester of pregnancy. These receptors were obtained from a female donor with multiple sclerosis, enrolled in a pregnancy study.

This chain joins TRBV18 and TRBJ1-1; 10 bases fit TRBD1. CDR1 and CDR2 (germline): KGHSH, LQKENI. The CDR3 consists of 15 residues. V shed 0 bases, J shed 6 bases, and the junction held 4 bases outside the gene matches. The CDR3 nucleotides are TGTGCCAGCTCACCACCGGGGACAGGGGCGGCTGAAGCTTTCTTT. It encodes CASSPPGTGAAEAFF.

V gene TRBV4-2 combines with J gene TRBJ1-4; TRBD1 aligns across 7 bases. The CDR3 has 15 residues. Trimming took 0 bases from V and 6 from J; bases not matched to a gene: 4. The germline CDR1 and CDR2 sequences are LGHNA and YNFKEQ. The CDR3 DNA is TGTGCCAGCAGCCAAGAGTGGCAGGGGGATGAAAAACTGTTTTTT. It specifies CASSQEWQGDEKLFF.

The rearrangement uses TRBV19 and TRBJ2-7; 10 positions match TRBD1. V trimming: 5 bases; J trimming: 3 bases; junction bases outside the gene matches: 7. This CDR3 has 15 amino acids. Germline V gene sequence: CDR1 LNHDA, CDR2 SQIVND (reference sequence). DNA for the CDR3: TGTGCCAGTAGTGAACCGGGACAGGGGATCTACGAGCAGTACTTC. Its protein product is CASSEPGQGIYEQYF.

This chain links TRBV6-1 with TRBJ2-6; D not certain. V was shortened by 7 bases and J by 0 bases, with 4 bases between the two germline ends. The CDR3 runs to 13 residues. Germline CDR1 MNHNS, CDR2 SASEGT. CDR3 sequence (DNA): TGTGCCAGCATCCTCTCTGGGGCCAACGTCCTGACTTTC. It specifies CASILSGANVLTF.

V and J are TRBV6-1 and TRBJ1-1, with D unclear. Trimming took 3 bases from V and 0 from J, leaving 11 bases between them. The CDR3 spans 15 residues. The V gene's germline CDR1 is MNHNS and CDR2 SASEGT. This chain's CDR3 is CASSETGYMNTEAFF. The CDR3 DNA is TGTGCCAGCAGTGAGACTGGGTACATGAACACTGAAGCTTTCTTT.

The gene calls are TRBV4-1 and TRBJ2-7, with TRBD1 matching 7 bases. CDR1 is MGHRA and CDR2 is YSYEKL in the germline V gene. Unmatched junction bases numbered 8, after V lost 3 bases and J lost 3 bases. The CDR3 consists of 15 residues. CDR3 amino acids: CASSQEQGKFYEQYF. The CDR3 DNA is TGCGCCAGCAGCCAGGAACAGGGGAAGTTCTACGAGCAGTACTTC.

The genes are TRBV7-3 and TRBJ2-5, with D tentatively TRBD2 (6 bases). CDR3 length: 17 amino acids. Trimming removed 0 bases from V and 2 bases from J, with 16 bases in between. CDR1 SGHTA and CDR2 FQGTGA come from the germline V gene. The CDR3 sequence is CASSLTGGGTTQETQYF. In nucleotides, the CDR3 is TGTGCCAGCAGCTTAACGGGGGGTGGTACGACTCAAGAGACCCAGTACTTC.

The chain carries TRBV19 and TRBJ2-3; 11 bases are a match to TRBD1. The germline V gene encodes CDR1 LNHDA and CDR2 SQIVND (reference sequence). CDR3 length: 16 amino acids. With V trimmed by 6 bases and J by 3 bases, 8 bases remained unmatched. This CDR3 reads CASRDRGDRGTDTQYF. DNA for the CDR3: TGTGCCAGTAGGGACCGGGGGGACAGGGGGACAGATACGCAGTATTTT.

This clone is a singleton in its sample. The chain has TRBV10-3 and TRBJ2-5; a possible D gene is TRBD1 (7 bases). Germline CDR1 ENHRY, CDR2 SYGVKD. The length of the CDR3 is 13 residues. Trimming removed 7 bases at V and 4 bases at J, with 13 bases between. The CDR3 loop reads CAINDQGGETQYF. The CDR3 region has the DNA TGTGCCATCAACGACCAGGGGGGAGAGACCCAGTACTTC.

CDR3 protein: CASSQDAPGQGADTQYF. The CDR3 nucleotides are TGTGCCAGCAGCCAAGATGCCCCGGGACAGGGGGCAGATACGCAGTATTTT. The chain uses TRBV4-2 and TRBJ2-3; 11 nucleotides align to TRBD1. The germline gives CDR1 LGHNA, CDR2 YNFKEQ. The CDR3 loop spans 17 amino acids. The V segment lost 0 bases and the J segment 4 bases; nucleotides outside the gene matches: 6.

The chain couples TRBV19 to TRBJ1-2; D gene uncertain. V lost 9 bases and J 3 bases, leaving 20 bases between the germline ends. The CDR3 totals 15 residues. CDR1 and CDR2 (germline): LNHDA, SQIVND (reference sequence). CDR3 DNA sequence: TGTGCCAGCACCATTTCTTCGGACGGGGACTATGGCTACACCTTC. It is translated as CASTISSDGDYGYTF.

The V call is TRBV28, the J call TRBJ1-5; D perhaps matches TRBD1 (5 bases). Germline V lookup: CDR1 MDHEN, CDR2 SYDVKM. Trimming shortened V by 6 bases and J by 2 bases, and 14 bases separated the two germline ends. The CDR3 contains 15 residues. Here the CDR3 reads CASSPPGGGNQPQHF. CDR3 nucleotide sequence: TGTGCCAGCAGCCCCCCGGGGGGTGGCAATCAGCCCCAGCATTTT.

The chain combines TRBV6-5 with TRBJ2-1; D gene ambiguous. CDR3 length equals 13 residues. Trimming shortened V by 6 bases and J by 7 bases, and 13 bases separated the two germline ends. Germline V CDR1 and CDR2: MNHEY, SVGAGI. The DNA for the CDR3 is TGTGCCAGCAGACAGACGGCCGAAAATGAGCAGTTCTTC. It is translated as CASRQTAENEQFF.

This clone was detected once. This CDR3 is CASSYMGPYEQYF. The CDR3 nucleotides read TGTGCCAGCAGCTACATGGGGCCCTACGAGCAGTACTTC. V and J are TRBV7-9 and TRBJ2-7; possible D gene TRBD1, 5 bases. Trimming took 4 bases from V and 2 from J, leaving 9 bases between them. CDR3 size: 13 residues. Per the germline V gene, CDR1 is SEHNR and CDR2 is FQNEAQ (reference sequence).

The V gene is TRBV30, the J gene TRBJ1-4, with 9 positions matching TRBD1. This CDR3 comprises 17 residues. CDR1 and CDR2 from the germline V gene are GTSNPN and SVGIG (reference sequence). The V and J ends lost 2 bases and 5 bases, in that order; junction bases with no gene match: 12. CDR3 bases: TGTGCCTGGAGTCCGACGGGACAGGGAATGACAAATGAAAAACTGTTTTTT. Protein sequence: CAWSPTGQGMTNEKLFF.

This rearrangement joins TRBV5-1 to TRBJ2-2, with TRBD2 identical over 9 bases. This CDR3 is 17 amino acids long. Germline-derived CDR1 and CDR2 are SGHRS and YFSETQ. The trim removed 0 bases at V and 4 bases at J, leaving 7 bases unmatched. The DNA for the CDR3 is TGCGCCAGCAGCTTGGTAAGGACTAGCGTGCCCACCGGGGAGCTGTTTTTT. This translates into CASSLVRTSVPTGELFF.

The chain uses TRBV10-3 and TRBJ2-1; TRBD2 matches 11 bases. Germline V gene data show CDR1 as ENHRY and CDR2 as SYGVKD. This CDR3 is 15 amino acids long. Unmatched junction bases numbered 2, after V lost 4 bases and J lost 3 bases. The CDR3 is CAISALAGGYNEQFF. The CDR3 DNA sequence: TGTGCCATCAGTGCCCTAGCGGGAGGCTACAATGAGCAGTTCTTC.

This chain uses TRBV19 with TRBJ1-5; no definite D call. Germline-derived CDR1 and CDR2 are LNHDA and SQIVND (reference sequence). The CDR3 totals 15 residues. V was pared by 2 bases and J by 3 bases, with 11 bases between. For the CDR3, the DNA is TGTGCCAGTAGTATAAATCAGGTTAACAATCAGCCCCAGCATTTT. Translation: CASSINQVNNQPQHF.

In DNA form, the CDR3 reads TGTGCCAGCAGTTCCGTCGGAGGCTATGGCTACACCTTC. Translation gives CASSSVGGYGYTF. The chain recombines TRBV6-5 with TRBJ1-2; no reliable D call. The germline gives CDR1 MNHEY, CDR2 SVGAGI. The CDR3 extends over 13 amino acids. V lost 4 bases and J 4 bases, leaving 10 bases between the germline ends.

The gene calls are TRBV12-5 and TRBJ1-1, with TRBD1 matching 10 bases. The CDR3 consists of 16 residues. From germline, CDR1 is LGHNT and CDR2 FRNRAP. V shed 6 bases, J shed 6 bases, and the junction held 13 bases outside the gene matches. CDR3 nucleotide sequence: TGTGCTAGTGGAAACACTCCGGGACAGGGGACCCCTGAAGCTTTCTTT. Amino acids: CASGNTPGQGTPEAFF. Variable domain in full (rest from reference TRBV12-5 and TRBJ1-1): DARVTQTPRHKVTEMGQEVTMRCQPILGHNTVFWYRQTMMQGLELLAYFRNRAPLDDSGMPKDRFSAEMPDATLATLKIQPSEPRDSAVYFCASGNTPGQGTPEAFFGQGTRLTVV.